Each of the 30 T cell receptor beta chains below was sequenced from the same sample in a study of blood T cell repertoires in COVID-19. The table came from immunoSEQ multiplex PCR; TCRdb's copy has only in-frame clones and leaves some out. The repertoire holds under 250,000 clones, about 88% seen once, with approximately 0.7% in the top ten. The sequencing sample was made of peripheral blood. The receptor set was obtained from a middle-aged man with acute or convalescent COVID-19.

Details on this clone: This CDR3 is also generated by other DNA sequences in the sample. CDR3 bases: TGTGCCAGCAGCTTGGGGGACAGAGACTATGGCTACACCTTC. This gives the protein CASSLGDRDYGYTF. This chain connects TRBV5-4 to TRBJ1-2; 7 nucleotides line up with TRBD1. Germline CDR1 is SGHNT and CDR2 is YYREEE (reference sequence). V shed 0 bases, J shed 3 bases, and the junction held 2 bases outside the gene matches. This CDR3 has 14 residues. Looking up the rest from reference TRBV5-4 and TRBJ1-2 gives the full variable domain: ETGVTQSPTHLIKTRGQQVTLRCSSQSGHNTVSWYQQALGQGPQFIFQYYREEENGRGNFPPRFSGLQFPNYSSELNVNALELDDSALYLCASSLGDRDYGYTFGSGTRLTVV.

The chain links TRBV5-8 to TRBJ1-6; no reliable D call. CDR3 length: 14 amino acids. V gave up 4 bases and J gave up 2 bases, with 7 bases separating them. Germline-derived CDR1 and CDR2 are SGHTS and YDEGEE. This chain's CDR3 is CASSEVAYNSPLHF. CDR3 nucleotide sequence: TGTGCCAGCAGCGAGGTGGCCTATAATTCACCCCTCCACTTT.

V is TRBV23-1 and J is TRBJ2-7; the match to TRBD1 covers 7 bases. TRBV23-1 is classed as an ORF, of uncertain function. Trimming cost V 9 bases and J 5 bases; bases outside gene matches: 4. The CDR3 is made up of 11 amino acids. CDR3 sequence reads: CASNRGHEQYF. In DNA, the CDR3 is TGCGCCAGTAATAGGGGGCACGAGCAGTACTTC.

The J gene is TRBJ2-3, the V gene TRBV2; 13 bases agree with TRBD2. Looked up from germline, CDR1 is SNHLY and CDR2 is FYNNEI. The CDR3 contains 15 residues. Trimming removed 9 bases from V and 4 bases from J; junction bases left unmatched: 7. For the CDR3, the DNA is TGTGCCAGTTTGGGACTAGCGGGGAACGCAGATACGCAGTATTTT. This sequence encodes CASLGLAGNADTQYF.

As concerns this clone: This specimen includes other DNA sequences encoding the same CDR3. CDR3 region: CAWRRTSGSYNEQFF. The CDR3 nucleotides read TGTGCCTGGAGGAGGACTAGCGGGAGCTACAATGAGCAGTTCTTC. The chain uses TRBV30 and TRBJ2-1, with TRBD2 identical over 13 bases. V dropped 3 bases and J dropped 3; count of bases not matched to a gene: 2. Per the germline V gene, CDR1 is GTSNPN and CDR2 is SVGIG (reference sequence). The CDR3 extends over 15 amino acids.

CDR3 coding DNA: TGTGCCAGCAGTTCCCCAGGGACTCACAATGAGCAGTTCTTC. Encoded protein: CASSSPGTHNEQFF. The V call is TRBV28, the J call TRBJ2-1, with a tentative D call TRBD2 (6 bases). The V gene lost 4 bases and the J gene lost 5 bases, with 12 bases spanning the gap. The germline V gene encodes CDR1 MDHEN and CDR2 SYDVKM. The CDR3 is 14 residues long.

The count of this clone is one. This rearrangement joins TRBV4-1 to TRBJ1-1; 8 nucleotides align to TRBD1. CDR1 and CDR2 from the germline V gene are MGHRA and YSYEKL. The CDR3 is made up of 15 amino acids. Unmatched junction bases numbered 7, after V lost 5 bases and J lost 2 bases. The chain's CDR3 is CASSAGTGGNTEAFF. CDR3 DNA: TGCGCCAGCAGCGCGGGGACAGGCGGTAACACTGAAGCTTTCTTT.

The CDR3 DNA reads as TGTGCCAGCAGTTACTCCCGGGGGGACCAAGAGACCCAGTACTTC. This encodes CASSYSRGDQETQYF. The chain employs TRBV6-5 and TRBJ2-5, with 7 bases that match TRBD2. The V and J ends lost 0 bases and 0 bases, in that order; junction bases with no gene match: 1. There are 15 residues in the CDR3. CDR1 and CDR2 (germline): MNHEY, SVGAGI.

This sequence joins TRBV11-2 and TRBJ2-7; 8 bases are shared with TRBD2. V trimming: 5 bases; J trimming: 12 bases; junction bases outside the gene matches: 12. The germline CDR1 and CDR2 sequences are SGHAT and FQNNGV. The CDR3 runs to 13 residues. The CDR3 region has the DNA TGTGCCAGCAGCCCGGGGGGGGCTCCGAGCACGTACTTC. This codes for CASSPGGAPSTYF.

The CDR3 spells CASSLGGTAPTRQYF. The CDR3, as DNA: TGTGCCAGCAGTTTAGGGGGGACGGCCCCTACGAGGCAGTACTTC. The rearrangement uses TRBV28 and TRBJ2-7, with D possibly matching TRBD2 (6 bases). The length of the CDR3 is 15 residues. V was shortened by 2 bases and J by 9 bases, with 20 bases between the two germline ends. The germline V gene has CDR1 MDHEN and CDR2 SYDVKM.

In DNA, the CDR3 is TGTGCCAGCAGTCCACAGGGGGCCCATGGCTACACCTTC. Translation: CASSPQGAHGYTF. The J gene is TRBJ1-2, the V gene TRBV3-1 (or the pseudogene TRBV3-2), with TRBD1 identical over 9 bases. Trimming removed 6 bases from V and 6 bases from J; junction bases left unmatched: 5. Germline CDR1 and CDR2: LGHDT and YNNKEL (reference sequence). The CDR3 is made up of 13 amino acids.

This chain joins TRBV7-8 and TRBJ1-6; D may be TRBD1 (5 bases). With 1 base removed from V and 5 bases from J, the gap between germline ends came to 6 bases. CDR3 length: 14 amino acids. The germline CDR1 and CDR2 sequences are SGHVS and FQNEAQ. CDR3 sequence reads: CASSLEGNNSPLHF. DNA of the CDR3: TGTGCCAGCAGCTTAGAGGGGAATAATTCACCCCTCCACTTT.

The chain is built from TRBV3-1 (or the pseudogene TRBV3-2) and TRBJ2-3; 8 nucleotides agree with TRBD2. V shed 3 bases, J shed 5 bases, and the junction held 10 bases outside the gene matches. Germline lookup yields CDR1 LGHDT and CDR2 YNNKEL (reference sequence). The CDR3 contains 16 residues. CDR3 coding DNA: TGTGCCAGCAGCCAGTTACCAAGCGGGAGTGGAGATACGCAGTATTTT. Residues: CASSQLPSGSGDTQYF.

The chain links TRBV11-2 to TRBJ2-1, with TRBD1 identical over 8 bases. V shed 2 bases, J shed 6 bases, and the junction held 3 bases outside the gene matches. Germline V gives CDR1 SGHAT, CDR2 FQNNGV. CDR3 size: 14 residues. CDR3 amino acids: CASSLQGARNEQFF. The CDR3 region has the DNA TGTGCCAGCAGCTTACAGGGGGCCCGCAATGAGCAGTTCTTC.

The gene calls are TRBV19 and TRBJ2-5; no clear D. CDR1 is LNHDA and CDR2 is SQIVND in the germline V gene (reference sequence). The CDR3 runs 12 residues. V gave up 5 bases and J gave up 2 bases, with 6 bases separating them. DNA for the CDR3: TGTGCCAGTAGTCGACAACAAGAGACCCAGTACTTC. Translating it yields CASSRQQETQYF.

The chain employs TRBV3-1 (or the pseudogene TRBV3-2) and TRBJ2-7; TRBD1 matches 7 bases. V lost 0 bases and J lost 5; bases outside the gene matches: 4. Per germline, CDR1 LGHDT and CDR2 YNNKEL (reference sequence). The CDR3 length is 14 residues. CDR3 sequence: CASSQDGQGDEQYF. DNA of the CDR3: TGTGCCAGCAGCCAAGACGGGCAGGGGGACGAGCAGTACTTC.

V and J are TRBV5-4 and TRBJ2-5; 12 bases agree with TRBD2. The CDR3 has 14 amino acids. J lost 4 bases, V lost 4 bases, and 2 bases had no gene match. Germline V gene sequence: CDR1 SGHNT, CDR2 YYREEE (reference sequence). The chain's CDR3 is CASSLAGGLETQYF. CDR3 nucleotides: TGTGCCAGCAGCCTAGCGGGAGGGCTAGAGACCCAGTACTTC.

This clone has a single count. This chain joins TRBV7-6 and TRBJ2-2, with 8 positions matching TRBD1. The V gene end was trimmed by 0 bases and the J gene end by 6 bases; junction bases not matched to a gene: 3. CDR1 is SGHVS, CDR2 FNYEAQ, per germline. The CDR3 loop spans 15 amino acids. CDR3 region: CASSLATGAAGELFF. The CDR3 region has the DNA TGTGCCAGCAGCTTAGCGACAGGGGCGGCCGGGGAGCTGTTTTTT.

The chain couples TRBV27 to TRBJ2-7; 9 bases are shared with TRBD2. Germline CDR1 reads MNHEY; CDR2 reads SMNVEV (reference sequence). V dropped 3 bases and J dropped 1; count of bases not matched to a gene: 10. The CDR3 contains 17 residues. Written as DNA, the CDR3 is TGTGCCAGCAGTTTCGGCACGACTAGCGGCCCGTCCTACGAGCAGTACTTC. This translates into CASSFGTTSGPSYEQYF.

The chain carries TRBV18 and TRBJ1-2, with 10 bases aligning to TRBD1. J gave up 4 bases and V 2 bases, and 4 bases lay outside the gene matches. CDR1 and CDR2 (germline): KGHSH, LQKENI. The CDR3 contains 15 residues. CDR3: CASSPGTGAVYGYTF. CDR3 coding DNA: TGTGCCAGCTCACCAGGGACAGGGGCCGTCTATGGCTACACCTTC. Drawing the rest from reference TRBV18 and TRBJ1-2, the complete variable domain is NAGVMQNPRHLVRRRGQEARLRCSPMKGHSHVYWYRQLPEEGLKFMVYLQKENIIDESGMPKERFSAEFPKEGPSILRIQQVVRGDSAAYFCASSPGTGAVYGYTFGSGTRLTVV.

In the case of this clone: A read error may produce the germline difference seen at one junction end. This chain uses TRBV27 with TRBJ1-2; 9 bases align to TRBD1. There are 15 residues in the CDR3. Per the germline V gene, CDR1 is MNHEY and CDR2 is SMNVEV (reference sequence). The CDR3, as DNA: TGTGCCAGCAGTTCCGCCGGGACAGGGCTCTATAGCTACACCTTC. It yields the protein CASSSAGTGLYSYTF.

This sequence joins TRBV7-2 and TRBJ2-7; D remains ambiguous. Trimming shortened V by 6 bases and J by 0 bases, and 12 bases separated the two germline ends. The CDR3 length is 14 residues. CDR1 SGHTA and CDR2 FQGNSA come from the germline V gene. CDR3 amino acids: CASSSLAVSYEQYF. The CDR3 region has the DNA TGTGCCAGCAGTTCCCTGGCGGTCTCCTACGAGCAGTACTTC.

V is TRBV6-6 and J is TRBJ1-1, with TRBD1 matching 7 bases. The junction had 4 bases not matched to a gene; V was cut back by 2 bases and J by 1 base. The CDR3 has 15 amino acids. CDR1 and CDR2 (germline): MNHNY, SVGAGI (reference sequence). The CDR3 nucleotides are TGTGCCAGCAGTTACCCGGGACAGTCGAACACTGAAGCTTTCTTT. It encodes CASSYPGQSNTEAFF.

The rearrangement links TRBV6-5 to TRBJ1-6, with D tentatively TRBD1 (6 bases). CDR1 and CDR2 (germline): MNHEY, SVGAGI. This CDR3 region has 16 residues. V was clipped by 4 bases and J by 3 bases, with 13 bases between them. The CDR3 reads CASSFDQTGYNSPLHF. The CDR3 coding sequence is TGTGCCAGCAGTTTCGACCAGACAGGCTATAATTCACCCCTCCACTTT.

This chain joins TRBV13 and TRBJ2-1; 11 bases fit TRBD2. With 0 bases clipped from V and 3 bases from J, the junction kept 4 bases outside the gene matches. CDR3 size: 17 residues. Germline values: CDR1 PRHDT, CDR2 FYEKMQ (reference sequence). CDR3 sequence: CASSLGASGGYYNEQFF. The CDR3 region has the DNA TGTGCCAGCAGCTTAGGGGCTAGCGGGGGGTACTACAATGAGCAGTTCTTC.

This clone was detected only a few times. The genes are TRBV7-3 and TRBJ2-1; a possible D gene is TRBD2 (6 bases). CDR1 and CDR2 from the germline V gene are SGHTA and FQGTGA. The CDR3 consists of 13 residues. Trimming took off 3 bases at V and 10 bases at J, with 13 bases between the two ends. The CDR3 bases are TGTGCCAGCAGCTTCTCTAGCGAGGTGGAGCAGTTCTTC. Residues: CASSFSSEVEQFF.

In DNA, the CDR3 is TGTGCCAGCAACAAAGTTCAGGGGTACCAAGAGACCCAGTACTTC. Protein product: CASNKVQGYQETQYF. V usage is TRBV5-6 and J usage is TRBJ2-5; maybe TRBD1 (6 bases). Trimming shortened V by 6 bases and J by 0 bases, and 15 bases separated the two germline ends. The V gene's germline CDR1 is SGHDT and CDR2 YYEEEE. CDR3 size: 15 residues.

The CDR3 bases are TGTGCCAGCAAGGACAGGGCGAGCTATGGCTACACCTTC. This sequence encodes CASKDRASYGYTF. The chain has TRBV2 and TRBJ1-2, with TRBD1 matching over 8 bases. This CDR3 comprises 13 residues. The V segment lost 7 bases and the J segment 4 bases; nucleotides outside the gene matches: 5. The germline gives CDR1 SNHLY, CDR2 FYNNEI.

The rearrangement links TRBV5-1 to TRBJ2-3; no clear D. Germline V CDR1 and CDR2: SGHRS, YFSETQ. V lost 1 base to trimming and J lost 2 bases, with 14 bases between them. The CDR3 covers 16 residues. CDR3: CASSLLRLGLTDTQYF. The DNA for the CDR3 is TGCGCCAGCAGCTTGTTGCGCTTGGGCCTCACAGATACGCAGTATTTT.

The V gene is TRBV7-3, the J gene TRBJ2-1; D is undetermined. Per germline, CDR1 SGHTA and CDR2 FQGTGA. The CDR3 sequence is 15 residues long. V was trimmed by 1 base and J by 8 bases, leaving 15 bases between them. The CDR3 DNA reads as TGTGCCAGCAGCTTAAGGCTTGGGCTTGATGATGAGCAGTTCTTC. Translated: CASSLRLGLDDEQFF. Full variable domain (outside the CDR3, taken from reference TRBV7-3 and TRBJ2-1): GAGVSQTPSNKVTEKGKYVELRCDPISGHTALYWYRQSLGQGPEFLIYFQGTGAADDSGLPNDRFFAVRPEGSVSTLKIQRTERGDSAVYLCASSLRLGLDDEQFFGPGTRLTVL.